The clone carrying this T cell receptor (beta chain) appeared a few times. These data come from a study of T-cell memory formation after mild COVID-19. There are 16 residues in the CDR3. V lost 0 bases, J lost 7 bases, and 8 bases stayed unmatched. Germline CDR1 and CDR2: MNHEY and SVGEGT. TCRdb ran MiXCR on the 5' RACE reads and lists one entry per CDR3 protein. The sample lists approximately 240,000 distinct CDR3 sequences; about a sixth were seen once. The sequencing input was PBMCs or a T cell subset sorted from them (not recorded which). The V and J genes are TRBV6-2 or TRBV6-3 and TRBJ2-1; the match to TRBD2 covers 8 bases. The clonotype originates from a man younger than 30 who had mild COVID-19 (a few samples of this study predate the infection). Cell type and time point are not known. The CDR3 sequence is CASSYSALGLVNEQFF. DNA of the CDR3: TGTGCCAGCAGTTACTCGGCATTGGGACTAGTAAATGAGCAGTTCTTC.